The 4 T cell receptor beta chains below come from one sample, sequenced in a study of neurological immune-mediated disorders. Via MiXCR, TCRdb re-called the 5' RACE reads, giving one row per CDR3 protein. The sample carries 50,000 to 65,000 distinct CDR3 sequences, 4% to 5.5% recorded once. Sequenced material: PBMCs. Receptors originate from a woman aged 45-60 years with multiple sclerosis.

This clonotype has just a few counts. The chain recombines TRBV7-9 with TRBJ1-1; TRBD1 matches 7 bases. CDR3 length equals 14 residues. In germline, CDR1 is SEHNR, CDR2 FQNEAQ (reference sequence). V gave up 10 bases and J gave up 0 bases; unmatched junction bases: 8. The CDR3 sequence: CATQQGQMNTEAFF. The CDR3, as DNA: TGTGCCACCCAGCAGGGACAGATGAACACTGAAGCTTTCTTT.

The sample holds a few counts of this clonotype. V gene TRBV9 combines with J gene TRBJ2-1, with D possibly TRBD1 on 5 matching bases. V was shortened by 0 bases and J by 0 bases, with 10 bases between the two germline ends. The CDR3 loop spans 16 amino acids. Germline V gene data show CDR1 as SGDLS and CDR2 as YYNGEE. CDR3 sequence: CASSVEDRGSYNEQFF. The CDR3 DNA follows: TGTGCCAGCAGCGTAGAAGATAGGGGCTCCTACAATGAGCAGTTCTTC.

This clonotype was detected many times. This chain connects TRBV7-2 to TRBJ1-5; tentative D call: TRBD1 (6 bases). This CDR3 comprises 14 residues. Trimming removed 5 bases from V and 0 bases from J, with 8 bases in between. Germline V gives CDR1 SGHTA, CDR2 FQGNSA. The CDR3 DNA follows: TGTGCCAGCAGCGACAGGTATAGCAATCAGCCCCAGCATTTT. Translating gives CASSDRYSNQPQHF.

This clonotype was observed at least ten times. The gene calls are TRBV7-3 and TRBJ2-3; D uncertain. Germline CDR1 reads SGHTA; CDR2 reads FQGTGA. The CDR3 totals 15 residues. The ends were cut back, 2 bases at V and 3 bases at J, with 12 bases in the middle. The CDR3 spells CASSLQGMWTDTQYF. Here the CDR3 DNA reads TGTGCCAGCAGCTTACAAGGGATGTGGACAGATACGCAGTATTTT. Looking up the rest from reference TRBV7-3 and TRBJ2-3 gives the full variable domain: GAGVSQTPSNKVTEKGKYVELRCDPISGHTALYWYRQSLGQGPEFLIYFQGTGAADDSGLPNDRFFAVRPEGSVSTLKIQRTERGDSAVYLCASSLQGMWTDTQYFGPGTRLTVL.